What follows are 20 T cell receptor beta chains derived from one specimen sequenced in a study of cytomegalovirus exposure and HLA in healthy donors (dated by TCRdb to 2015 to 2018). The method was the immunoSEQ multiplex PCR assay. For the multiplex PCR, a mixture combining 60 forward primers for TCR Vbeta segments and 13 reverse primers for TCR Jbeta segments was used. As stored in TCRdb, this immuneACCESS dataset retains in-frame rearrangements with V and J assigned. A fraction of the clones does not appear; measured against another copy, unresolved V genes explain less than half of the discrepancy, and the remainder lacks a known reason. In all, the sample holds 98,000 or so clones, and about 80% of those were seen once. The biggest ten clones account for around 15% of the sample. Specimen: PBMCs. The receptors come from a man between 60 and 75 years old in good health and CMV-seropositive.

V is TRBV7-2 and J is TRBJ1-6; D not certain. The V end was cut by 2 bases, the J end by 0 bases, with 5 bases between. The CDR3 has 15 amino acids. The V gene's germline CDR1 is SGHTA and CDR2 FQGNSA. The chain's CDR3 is CASSLLSSYNSPLHF. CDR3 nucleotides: TGTGCCAGCAGCTTACTCAGCTCCTATAATTCACCCCTCCACTTT.

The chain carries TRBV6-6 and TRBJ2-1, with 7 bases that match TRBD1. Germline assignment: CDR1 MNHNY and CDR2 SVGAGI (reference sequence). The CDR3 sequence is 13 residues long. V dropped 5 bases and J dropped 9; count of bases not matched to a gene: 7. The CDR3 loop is CASSRQGTGEQFF. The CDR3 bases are TGTGCCAGCAGTCGACAGGGAACAGGTGAGCAGTTCTTC.

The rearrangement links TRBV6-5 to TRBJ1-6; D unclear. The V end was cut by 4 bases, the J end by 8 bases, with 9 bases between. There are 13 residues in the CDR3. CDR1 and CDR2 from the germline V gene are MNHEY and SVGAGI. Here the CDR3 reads CASSSDGDSPLHF. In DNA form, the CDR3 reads TGTGCCAGCAGTTCGGACGGGGATTCACCCCTCCACTTT.

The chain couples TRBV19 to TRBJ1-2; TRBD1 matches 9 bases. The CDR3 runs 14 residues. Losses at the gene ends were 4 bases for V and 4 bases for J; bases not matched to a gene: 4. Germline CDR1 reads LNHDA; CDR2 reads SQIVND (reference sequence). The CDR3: CASSTGQGIYGYTF. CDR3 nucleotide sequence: TGTGCCAGTAGTACGGGACAGGGAATCTATGGCTACACCTTC. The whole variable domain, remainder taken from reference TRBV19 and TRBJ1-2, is DGGITQSPKYLFRKEGQNVTLSCEQNLNHDAMYWYRQDPGQGLRLIYYSQIVNDFQKGDIAEGYSVSREKKESFPLTVTSAQKNPTAFYLCASSTGQGIYGYTFGSGTRLTVV.

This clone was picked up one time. Here the CDR3 reads CASSYGAVAGVYEQYF. The CDR3 DNA follows: TGTGCCAGCAGTTACGGGGCGGTAGCGGGGGTCTACGAGCAGTACTTC. The V and J genes are TRBV6-5 and TRBJ2-7; the match to TRBD2 covers 9 bases. This CDR3 is built from 16 residues. Germline V gene sequence: CDR1 MNHEY, CDR2 SVGAGI. J lost 3 bases, V lost 2 bases, and 8 bases had no gene match.

CDR3 sequence: CASSLAAAVYNEQFF. In nucleotides, the CDR3 is TGTGCCAGCAGCTTAGCGGCGGCAGTATACAATGAGCAGTTCTTC. This chain links TRBV7-2 with TRBJ2-1; D gene unclear. Looked up from germline, CDR1 is SGHTA and CDR2 is FQGNSA. V lost 0 bases to trimming and J lost 4 bases, with 10 bases between them. The CDR3 has 15 amino acids.

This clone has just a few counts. CDR3 protein: CASSPPGTGSGNTIYF. The CDR3 DNA follows: TGTGCCAGTAGCCCGCCAGGGACAGGATCTGGAAACACCATATATTTT. This chain links TRBV19 with TRBJ1-3, with TRBD1 identical over 8 bases. V shed 6 bases, J shed 1 base, and the junction held 8 bases outside the gene matches. CDR1 is LNHDA, CDR2 SQIVND, per germline (reference sequence). The CDR3 has 16 amino acids.

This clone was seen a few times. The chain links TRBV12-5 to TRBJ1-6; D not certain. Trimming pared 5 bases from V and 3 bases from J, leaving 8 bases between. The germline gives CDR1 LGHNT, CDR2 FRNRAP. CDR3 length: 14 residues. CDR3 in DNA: TGTGCTAGTGGTCGGGGTGTCTATAATTCACCCCTCCACTTT. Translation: CASGRGVYNSPLHF. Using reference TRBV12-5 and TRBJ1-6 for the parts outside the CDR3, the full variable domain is DARVTQTPRHKVTEMGQEVTMRCQPILGHNTVFWYRQTMMQGLELLAYFRNRAPLDDSGMPKDRFSAEMPDATLATLKIQPSEPRDSAVYFCASGRGVYNSPLHFGNGTRLTVT.

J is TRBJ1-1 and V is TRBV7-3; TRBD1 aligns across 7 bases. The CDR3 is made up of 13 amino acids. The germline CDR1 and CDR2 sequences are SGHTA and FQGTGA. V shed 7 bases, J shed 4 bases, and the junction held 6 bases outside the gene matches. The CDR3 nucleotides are TGTGCCAGCAACACAGGGGATGGCACTGAAGCTTTCTTT. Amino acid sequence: CASNTGDGTEAFF.

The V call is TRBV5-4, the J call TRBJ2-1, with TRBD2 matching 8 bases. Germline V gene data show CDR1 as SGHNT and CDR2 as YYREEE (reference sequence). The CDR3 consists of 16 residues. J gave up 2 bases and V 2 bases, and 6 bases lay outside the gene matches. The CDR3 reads CASSFGSGAPYNEQFF. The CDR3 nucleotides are TGTGCCAGCAGCTTCGGTAGCGGGGCCCCCTACAATGAGCAGTTCTTC.

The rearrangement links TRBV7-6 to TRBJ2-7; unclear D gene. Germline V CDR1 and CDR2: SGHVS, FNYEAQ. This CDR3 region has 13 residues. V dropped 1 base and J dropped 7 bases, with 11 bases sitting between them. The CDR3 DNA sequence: TGTGCCAGCAGCTTAGAGACACAATCTGAGCAGTACTTC. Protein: CASSLETQSEQYF.

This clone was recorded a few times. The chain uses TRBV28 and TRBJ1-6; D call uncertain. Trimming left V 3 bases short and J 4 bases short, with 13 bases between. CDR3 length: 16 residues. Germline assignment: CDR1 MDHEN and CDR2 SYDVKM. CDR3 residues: CASSFRQSLYNSPLHF. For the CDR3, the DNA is TGTGCCAGCAGTTTTCGCCAGTCATTGTATAATTCACCCCTCCACTTT.

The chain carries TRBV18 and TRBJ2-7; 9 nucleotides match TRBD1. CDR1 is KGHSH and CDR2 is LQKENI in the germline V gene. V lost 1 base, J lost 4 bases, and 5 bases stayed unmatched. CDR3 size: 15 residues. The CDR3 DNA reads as TGTGCCAGCTCACCACAACAGGGGGCGGCTTACGAGCAGTACTTC. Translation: CASSPQQGAAYEQYF.

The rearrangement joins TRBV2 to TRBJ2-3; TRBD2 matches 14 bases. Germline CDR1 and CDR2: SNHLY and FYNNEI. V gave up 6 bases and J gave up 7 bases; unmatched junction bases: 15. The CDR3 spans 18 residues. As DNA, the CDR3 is TGTGCCAGCAGCTTACGAGGGGTGGGACTAGCGGGGGATAATACGCAGTATTTT. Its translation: CASSLRGVGLAGDNTQYF.

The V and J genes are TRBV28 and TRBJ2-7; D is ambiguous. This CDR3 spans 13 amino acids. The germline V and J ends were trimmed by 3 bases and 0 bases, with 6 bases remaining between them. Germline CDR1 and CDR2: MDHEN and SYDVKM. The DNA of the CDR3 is TGTGCCAGCAGTTTCTTGAGCTCCTACGAGCAGTACTTC. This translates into CASSFLSSYEQYF.

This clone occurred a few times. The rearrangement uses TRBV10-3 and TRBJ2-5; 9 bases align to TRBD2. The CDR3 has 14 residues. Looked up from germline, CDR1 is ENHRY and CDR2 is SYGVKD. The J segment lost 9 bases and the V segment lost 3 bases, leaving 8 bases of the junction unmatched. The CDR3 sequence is CAISDGASGEAQYF. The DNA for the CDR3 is TGTGCCATCAGTGATGGGGCTAGCGGGGAGGCCCAGTACTTC.

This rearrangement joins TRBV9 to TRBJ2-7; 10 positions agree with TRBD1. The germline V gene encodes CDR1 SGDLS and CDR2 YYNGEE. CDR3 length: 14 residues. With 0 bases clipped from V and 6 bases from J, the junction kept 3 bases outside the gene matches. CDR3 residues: CASSVGDRGAEQYF. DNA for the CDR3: TGTGCCAGCAGCGTAGGGGACAGGGGAGCCGAGCAGTACTTC.

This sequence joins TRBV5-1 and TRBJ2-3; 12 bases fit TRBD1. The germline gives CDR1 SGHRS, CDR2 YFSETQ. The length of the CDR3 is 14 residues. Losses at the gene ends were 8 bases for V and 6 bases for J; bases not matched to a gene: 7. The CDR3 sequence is CASGPGQGADTQYF. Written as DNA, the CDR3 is TGCGCCAGTGGCCCGGGACAGGGGGCGGATACGCAGTATTTT.

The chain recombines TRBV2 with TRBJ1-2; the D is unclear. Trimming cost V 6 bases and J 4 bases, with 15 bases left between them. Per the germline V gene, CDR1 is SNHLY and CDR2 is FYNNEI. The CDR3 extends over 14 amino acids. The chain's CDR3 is CASSTGRTPYGYTF. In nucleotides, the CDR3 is TGTGCCAGCAGCACCGGCAGGACTCCCTATGGCTACACCTTC.

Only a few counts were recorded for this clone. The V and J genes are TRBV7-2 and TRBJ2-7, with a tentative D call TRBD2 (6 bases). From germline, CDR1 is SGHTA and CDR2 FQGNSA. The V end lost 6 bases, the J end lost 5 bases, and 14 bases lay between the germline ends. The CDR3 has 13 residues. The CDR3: CASRTAGYHEQYF. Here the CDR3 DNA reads TGTGCCAGCAGAACCGCGGGGTATCACGAGCAGTACTTC.